The source of this TCR beta chain is a study of cytomegalovirus exposure and HLA in healthy donors. Regarding this clone: The antigen is not known.

The PCR employed 60 Vbeta primers together with 13 Jbeta primers. Profiled with immunoSEQ multiplex PCR; TCRdb holds only in-frame clones, not every one. This sample carries 150,000 or so clones, 65% to 90% of them seen once, and the ten largest clones take under 8%. Regarding the study as a whole: Accurate predictions that matched the HLA-A and HLA-B alleles of most subjects were reportedly made from TCR beta sequences. V segments that were indistinguishable, TRBV6-2 and TRBV6-3 among them, were omitted from analysis. The study labeled under 200 TCR beta chains cytomegalovirus-associated. Later analysis showed most CMV-associated TCR beta chains appearing HLA-restricted.

The V end was cut by 5 bases, the J end by 0 bases, with 13 bases between. The germline V gene encodes CDR1 SGHRS and CDR2 YFSETQ. There are 15 residues in the CDR3. This chain joins TRBV5-1 and TRBJ2-3, with unresolved D. This TCR came from a woman aged 45-65 years in good health and CMV-seropositive. Material: PBMCs. The CDR3 loop is CASRERASSTDTQYF. The CDR3 DNA reads as TGCGCCAGCAGGGAGAGAGCTTCTAGCACAGATACGCAGTATTTT.